The next 18 T cell receptor beta chains were all read from a single sample in a study of T cell repertoires in cytomegalovirus infection. TCRdb called the reads again in MiXCR, with one record for every CDR3 protein. Seen here are fewer than 400,000 distinct CDR3 sequences, over 15% observed once, and the top ten hold approximately 8%. The sequencing sample was made of PBMCs. The receptors were sampled from a human donor in good health (CMV status not recorded). Some clones in this sample may be carry-over from other donors' samples.

This clonotype was found once. The gene calls are TRBV10-3 and TRBJ1-1; TRBD1 might be the D (6 bases). Germline V gene sequence: CDR1 ENHRY, CDR2 SYGVKD. The CDR3 runs 16 residues. Trimming removed 6 bases from V and 1 base from J, with 18 bases in between. CDR3: CAIRGASGTTNTEAFF. Written as DNA, the CDR3 is TGTGCCATCAGGGGTGCGTCCGGGACAACGAACACTGAAGCTTTCTTT.

The CDR3 DNA follows: TGTGCCACCAGTCTGAATGTCGGGGGTACGCAGTATTTT. Its protein product is CATSLNVGGTQYF. The J gene is TRBJ2-3, the V gene TRBV24-1; D perhaps matches TRBD2 (6 bases). V was pared by 6 bases and J by 8 bases, with 14 bases between. Germline V CDR1 and CDR2: KGHDR, SFDVKD. The CDR3 is made up of 13 amino acids.

This clonotype was observed a few times. The rearrangement joins TRBV2 to TRBJ2-5; weak D call: TRBD2 (5 bases). The germline CDR1 and CDR2 sequences are SNHLY and FYNNEI. Trimming took off 3 bases at V and 8 bases at J, with 13 bases between the two ends. CDR3 length equals 13 residues. This CDR3 reads CASSERAALTQYF. The CDR3 nucleotides read TGTGCCAGCAGTGAGAGGGCCGCGTTAACCCAGTACTTC.

The V gene is TRBV20-1, the J gene TRBJ1-4; no firm D call. V was shortened by 3 bases and J by 5 bases, with 10 bases between the two germline ends. The CDR3 loop spans 13 amino acids. Per germline, CDR1 DFQATT and CDR2 SNEGSKA (reference sequence). Here the CDR3 DNA reads TGCAGTGCTAGGGACCGAAGAAATGAAAAACTGTTTTTT. Protein product: CSARDRRNEKLFF.

V gene TRBV19 combines with J gene TRBJ2-1; D may be TRBD2 (5 bases). V was pared by 6 bases and J by 5 bases, with 17 bases between. The V gene's germline CDR1 is LNHDA and CDR2 SQIVND (reference sequence). The CDR3 runs to 15 residues. The CDR3 protein is CASSLIGRRHNEQFF. CDR3 bases: TGTGCCAGTAGCCTTATCGGGCGGAGGCACAATGAGCAGTTCTTC. Variable domain in full (rest from reference TRBV19 and TRBJ2-1): DGGITQSPKYLFRKEGQNVTLSCEQNLNHDAMYWYRQDPGQGLRLIYYSQIVNDFQKGDIAEGYSVSREKKESFPLTVTSAQKNPTAFYLCASSLIGRRHNEQFFGPGTRLTVL.

For this clonotype: Given a much more abundant clone one base away, this may be a read error. Since the CDR3 does not end with the conserved phenylalanine or tryptophan, this likely comes from a read error. The V and J genes are TRBV6-2 or TRBV6-3 and TRBJ1-2, with 10 bases aligning to TRBD1. CDR1 MNHEY and CDR2 SVGEGT come from the germline V gene. V lost 4 bases to trimming and J lost 5 bases; unmatched junction nucleotides: 16. The CDR3 is 18 residues long. The chain's CDR3 is CASSWVRKDRGRNYGYTL. CDR3 nucleotide sequence: TGTGCCAGCAGTTGGGTTCGAAAAGACAGGGGGCGAAATTATGGCTACACCTTA.

Comments on this clonotype: A read error is likely, as this CDR3 ends without the conserved phenylalanine or tryptophan. The chain links TRBV28 to TRBJ2-1, with a possible D match to TRBD2 (6 bases). Germline V lookup: CDR1 MDHEN, CDR2 SYDVKM. The V end lost 2 bases, the J end lost 4 bases, and 12 bases lay between the germline ends. CDR3 size: 15 residues. CDR3: CASSLSGGEYNEQFL. Written as DNA, the CDR3 is TGTGCCAGCAGTTTAAGTGGCGGGGAATACAATGAGCAGTTCTTA.

The sample holds many counts of this clonotype. CDR3: CASSLGGTGWLGDTQYF. DNA of the CDR3: TGTGCCAGCAGCTTAGGTGGGACAGGGTGGTTAGGAGATACGCAGTATTTT. V gene TRBV7-2 combines with J gene TRBJ2-3; 9 positions agree with TRBD1. After removal of 1 base from V and 5 bases from J, the junction contained 10 bases not matched to a gene. The CDR3 totals 17 residues. Germline loops: CDR1 SGHTA, CDR2 FQGNSA.

This chain connects TRBV11-2 to TRBJ2-3, with 13 bases that match TRBD2. The V segment lost 4 bases and the J segment 8 bases; nucleotides outside the gene matches: 9. This CDR3 contains 16 residues. In germline, CDR1 is SGHAT, CDR2 FQNNGV. The CDR3 region is CASSSGLAGVAVTQYF. CDR3 nucleotide sequence: TGTGCCAGCAGCTCCGGACTAGCGGGAGTCGCGGTTACGCAGTATTTT.

In its sample, this clonotype was seen once. The chain couples TRBV20-1 to TRBJ2-3; the D gene is possibly TRBD2 (6 bases). Germline V gene sequence: CDR1 DFQATT, CDR2 SNEGSKA (reference sequence). The ends were cut back, 6 bases at V and 2 bases at J, with 15 bases in the middle. The CDR3 is 14 amino acids. DNA of the CDR3: TGCAGTGCCCTTAAGGGCGGGGCCACAGATACGCAGTATTTT. It specifies CSALKGGATDTQYF.

This clonotype was seen repeatedly, ten times or more. This chain connects TRBV7-8 to TRBJ2-1; D not resolved. The germline V and J ends were trimmed by 3 bases and 3 bases, with 9 bases remaining between them. CDR3 size: 14 residues. Germline V CDR1 and CDR2: SGHVS, FQNEAQ. The CDR3 loop reads CASSFDSNYNEQFF. CDR3 DNA: TGTGCCAGCAGCTTCGACTCTAACTACAATGAGCAGTTCTTC.

The chain has TRBV12-3 or TRBV12-4 and TRBJ2-1, with 12 bases fitting TRBD2. CDR3 length: 15 amino acids. V dropped 6 bases and J dropped 8; count of bases not matched to a gene: 8. The CDR3 bases are TGTGCCAGCAGAGAACTAGCGGGGGGACTCGATGAGCAGTTCTTC. Translated, it gives CASRELAGGLDEQFF.

In this sample, this clonotype turned up a few times. The chain is built from TRBV19 and TRBJ2-5, with a weak D call TRBD2 (7 bases). The germline V gene has CDR1 LNHDA and CDR2 SQIVND (reference sequence). With 3 bases removed from V and 3 bases from J, the gap between germline ends came to 11 bases. CDR3 length equals 14 residues. The CDR3 reads CASSIGGGEETQYF. The DNA for the CDR3 is TGTGCCAGTAGTATTGGCGGGGGCGAAGAGACCCAGTACTTC.

This clonotype was seen ten or more times. V gene TRBV7-2 combines with J gene TRBJ1-1; D remains ambiguous. Germline values: CDR1 SGHTA, CDR2 FQGNSA. The length of the CDR3 is 14 residues. V dropped 5 bases and J dropped 4 bases, with 14 bases sitting between them. CDR3 residues: CASSPRPGSTEAFF. CDR3 nucleotides: TGTGCCAGCAGCCCCCGCCCTGGAAGCACTGAAGCTTTCTTT.

This clonotype was counted once. The chain joins TRBV20-1 to TRBJ2-2; 11 bases map to TRBD2. After removal of 8 bases from V and 4 bases from J, the junction contained 6 bases not matched to a gene. The CDR3 consists of 14 residues. The germline gives CDR1 DFQATT, CDR2 SNEGSKA (reference sequence). In nucleotides, the CDR3 is TGCAGTCAGCCTAGCGGGGGGCCCACCGGGGAGCTGTTTTTT. Translation gives CSQPSGGPTGELFF.

The table lists this clonotype with a few counts. The chain joins TRBV5-1 to TRBJ2-5, with D possibly called TRBD1 or TRBD2 (5 bases each). This CDR3 is built from 15 residues. Germline values: CDR1 SGHRS, CDR2 YFSETQ. Trimming stripped 0 bases from V and 1 base from J, with 10 bases between. The DNA for the CDR3 is TGCGCCAGCAGCTTGGGAACGGGGCTCCAAGAGACCCAGTACTTC. Translated: CASSLGTGLQETQYF.

The chain couples TRBV10-3 to TRBJ2-5, with unresolved D. V was shortened by 3 bases and J by 1 base, with 6 bases between the two germline ends. The CDR3 runs 13 residues. CDR1 ENHRY and CDR2 SYGVKD come from the germline V gene. This chain's CDR3 is CAISELSQETQYF. CDR3 sequence (DNA): TGTGCCATCAGTGAATTAAGCCAAGAGACCCAGTACTTC.

In its sample, this clonotype was seen many times. This chain joins TRBV19 and TRBJ1-5, with unresolved D. The V end was cut by 1 base, the J end by 3 bases, with 10 bases between. The CDR3 consists of 15 residues. Germline V gives CDR1 LNHDA, CDR2 SQIVND (reference sequence). Here the CDR3 DNA reads TGTGCCAGTAGTATAGCCGGACGTACCAATCAGCCCCAGCATTTT. Translation gives CASSIAGRTNQPQHF.